This T cell receptor beta chain was documented in a study of blood T cells in healthy people across ages. The study's findings and limits: More naive CD4+ cells and higher diversity marked long-lived donors relative to aged donors.

CDR3 length: 13 amino acids. With 4 bases removed from V and 3 bases from J, the gap between germline ends came to 10 bases. The germline gives CDR1 SGDLS, CDR2 YYNGEE. Combining a sample-barcoded 5' primer with a J-beta primer mix, a second PCR ran for roughly 6 to 11 cycles. Each TCR beta cDNA got a 12-nucleotide random molecular identifier. In TCRdb, the 5' RACE reads were re-called with MiXCR into one record per CDR3 protein. The repertoire holds 550,000 to 750,000 distinct CDR3 sequences, with more than 20% as singletons. This clonotype was recorded a few times. Antigen specificity is unknown. The authors isolated at least 7 million PBMCs per sample.

The origin of this receptor is a man in his 70s in good health. Sequenced input: blood. The V and J genes are TRBV9 and TRBJ1-2; D remains ambiguous. CDR3 sequence (DNA): TGTGCCAGCAGCCCCAGCGTGGACTATGGCTACACCTTC. Residues: CASSPSVDYGYTF.